The rows below give T cell receptor beta chains drawn from one sample of a study of T cell responses to AZD1222 COVID-19 vaccine. The protocol was immunoSEQ multiplex PCR, while the TCRdb copy is restricted to in-frame clones and leaves out a portion. The table records more than 150,000 clones, 80% to 95% of them present only once. The source material was peripheral blood, sampled on day 0 of AZD1222 vaccination. The receptors were sampled from an adult in good health. CDR3s include the opening cysteine and the closing phenylalanine or tryptophan. D genes are given only for firm matches.

TRBV4-3	TRBJ2-1	.	CASSNYAGTQNNEQFF	TGCGCCAGCAGCAACTACGCCGGGACTCAGAACAATGAGCAGTTCTTC
TRBV4-3	TRBJ1-3	.	CASSQQTTFSGNTIYF	TGCGCCAGCAGCCAACAAACAACCTTCTCTGGAAACACCATATATTTT
TRBV18	TRBJ2-2	.	CASSVDPGELFF	TGTGCCAGCTCAGTCGACCCCGGGGAGCTGTTTTTT
TRBV5-6	TRBJ1-1	.	CASSLGTPYTEAFF	TGTGCCAGCAGCCTCGGGACACCGTACACTGAAGCTTTCTTT
TRBV11-2	TRBJ2-2	.	CASSLDPTGELFF	TGTGCCAGCAGCTTAGATCCGACCGGGGAGCTGTTTTTT
TRBV7-2	TRBJ2-7	TRBD2	CASSPQGTSGYEQYF	TGTGCCAGCAGCCCCCAAGGGACTAGCGGCTACGAGCAGTACTTC
TRBV5-4	TRBJ1-2	.	CASRYSGGYTF	TGTGCCAGCCGTTATTCGGGGGGCTACACCTTC
TRBV27	TRBJ1-4	.	CASSRDITEKLFF	TGTGCCAGCAGCCGGGACATTACTGAAAAACTGTTTTTT
TRBV7-8	TRBJ2-7	.	CASSLAQRLSSYEQYF	TGTGCCAGCAGCTTAGCCCAAAGGCTGAGCTCCTACGAGCAGTACTTC
TRBV5-6	TRBJ2-2	.	CASKLYTGELFF	TGTGCCAGTAAGCTTTACACCGGGGAGCTGTTTTTT
TRBV7-6	TRBJ1-2	TRBD1	CASSPHRGGGYTF	TGTGCCAGCAGCCCACACAGGGGAGGTGGCTACACCTTC
TRBV5-1	TRBJ1-2	.	CASSLGTDYGYTF	TGCGCCAGCAGCTTGGGGACAGACTATGGCTACACCTTC
TRBV10-1	TRBJ1-3	TRBD1	CASSPPPGQGTGSGNTIYF	TGCGCCAGCAGCCCGCCCCCGGGACAGGGGACTGGCTCTGGAAACACCATATATTTT
TRBV15	TRBJ1-5	.	CATSQPLGSNQPQHF	TGTGCCACCAGCCAACCATTGGGGAGCAATCAGCCCCAGCATTTT
TRBV24-1	TRBJ2-2	.	CATSATYRVGNTGELFF	TGTGCCACCAGTGCAACCTACAGGGTAGGGAACACCGGGGAGCTGTTTTTT
TRBV7-6	TRBJ1-1	.	CASSLAGSNTEAFF	TGTGCCAGCAGCTTAGCAGGGTCGAACACTGAAGCTTTCTTT
TRBV30	TRBJ1-3	.	CALGISGNTIYF	TGTGCCTTAGGGATCTCTGGAAACACCATATATTTT